Listed here are 29 T cell receptor beta chains from one sample, sequenced in a study of vaccination effects on CD4 cells after COVID-19. Pools of viral peptides were used by the ViraFEST assay to expand antigen-specific CD4+ T cells ahead of sequencing. Researchers isolated CD4+ T cells once approximately 10 days of culture had elapsed. PCR-confirmed SARS-CoV-2 infection occurred in the person between March and December 2020. For these receptors, no antigen is known. Libraries were prepared by immunoSEQ multiplex PCR; TCRdb keeps only in-frame clonotypes and omits some of them. The table has tens of thousands of clones, around 80% seen once. The sequencing here drew on CD4+ T cells from PBMCs cultured with a peptide pool, taken before COVID-19 vaccination. Receptors originate from a human donor who had a prior SARS-CoV-2 infection.

The chain links TRBV25-1 to TRBJ1-2; D is unresolved. Germline values: CDR1 MGHDK, CDR2 SYGVNS. V was trimmed by 5 bases and J by 4 bases, leaving 5 bases between them. The CDR3 has 11 amino acids. This chain's CDR3 is CASSLFYGYTF. The CDR3 nucleotides read TGTGCCAGCAGTCTTTTCTATGGCTACACCTTC.

A single count supports this clone. The rearrangement joins TRBV2 to TRBJ2-7; D may be TRBD1 (5 bases). The CDR3 has 15 residues. Trimming left V 7 bases short and J 1 base short, with 17 bases between. Germline V gives CDR1 SNHLY, CDR2 FYNNEI. The CDR3 region is CASIREPSVSYEQYF. CDR3 coding DNA: TGTGCCAGCATCAGGGAACCGAGCGTATCCTACGAGCAGTACTTC. The full variable domain, its missing parts supplied by reference TRBV2 and TRBJ2-7, is EPEVTQTPSHQVTQMGQEVILRCVPISNHLYFYWYRQILGQKVEFLVSFYNNEISEKSEIFDDQFSVERPDGSNFTLKIRSTKLEDSAMYFCASIREPSVSYEQYFGPGTRLTVT.

The chain carries TRBV6-2 or TRBV6-3 and TRBJ2-3; the D is unclear. Germline lookup yields CDR1 MNHEY and CDR2 SVGEGT. Between the trimmed V and J ends, which lost 6 bases and 4 bases, there was a span of 14 bases. CDR3 length: 14 residues. DNA for the CDR3: TGTGCCAGCAGCCATCGATGGGATGCAGATACGCAGTATTTT. Translation: CASSHRWDADTQYF.

A note on this clone: The junction departs from the called germline gene at one end, perhaps through a read error. The chain couples TRBV5-3 to TRBJ1-1; D not resolved. Being an ORF, TRBV5-3 has a function that is uncertain. This CDR3 spans 16 amino acids. The DNA of the CDR3 is TGTGCTAGAAGCTTGGTCAGGCGGTTGATGAACACTGAAGCTTTCTTT. This encodes CARSLVRRLMNTEAFF.

This chain connects TRBV6-6 to TRBJ1-1; D remains ambiguous. The CDR3 has 13 amino acids. Germline V gene lookup returns CDR1 MNHNY and CDR2 SVGAGI (reference sequence). Trimming removed 6 bases at V and 0 bases at J, with 8 bases between. Here the CDR3 reads CASRSQLNTEAFF. The CDR3 DNA reads TGTGCCAGCAGATCACAATTGAACACTGAAGCTTTCTTT.

V usage is TRBV2 and J usage is TRBJ1-4; tentatively, D is TRBD1 (5 bases). CDR3 length equals 16 residues. CDR1 is SNHLY, CDR2 FYNNEI, per germline. Trimming removed 6 bases from V and 0 bases from J, with 14 bases in between. CDR3 protein: CASSPTEIATNEKLFF. The CDR3 DNA follows: TGTGCCAGCAGCCCGACAGAAATCGCAACTAATGAAAAACTGTTTTTT.

The rearrangement joins TRBV4-1 to TRBJ2-7; either TRBD1 or TRBD2 may supply D (5 bases each). Trimming took 4 bases from V and 0 from J, leaving 16 bases between them. CDR3 length: 16 residues. Looked up from germline, CDR1 is MGHRA and CDR2 is YSYEKL. The chain's CDR3 is CASSRAPGPGSYEQYF. For the CDR3, the DNA is TGCGCCAGCAGCCGCGCTCCGGGACCCGGCTCCTACGAGCAGTACTTC.

This chain joins TRBV2 and TRBJ1-6; D might be TRBD1 (5 bases). Germline assignment: CDR1 SNHLY and CDR2 FYNNEI. The length of the CDR3 is 15 residues. With 6 bases removed from V and 0 bases from J, the gap between germline ends came to 9 bases. The DNA for the CDR3 is TGTGCCAGCAGGGACAAAGCCTCCTATAATTCACCCCTCCACTTT. Translating it yields CASRDKASYNSPLHF.

V gene TRBV6-5 combines with J gene TRBJ2-7; TRBD1 agrees at 10 bases. Germline trimming cut 2 bases from V and 0 bases from J; bases unmatched to any gene: 4. The CDR3 is made up of 16 amino acids. The V gene's germline CDR1 is MNHEY and CDR2 SVGAGI. The CDR3 is CASSYRQGANSYEQYF. The CDR3, as DNA: TGTGCCAGCAGTTACCGACAGGGGGCAAACTCCTACGAGCAGTACTTC.

The rearrangement links TRBV2 to TRBJ2-5; D may be TRBD1 (6 bases). The germline V and J ends were trimmed by 3 bases and 5 bases, with 10 bases remaining between them. Germline lookup yields CDR1 SNHLY and CDR2 FYNNEI. The CDR3 is 13 amino acids. The CDR3 region is CASSEFRGETQYF. The CDR3 DNA reads as TGTGCCAGCAGTGAGTTCAGGGGTGAGACCCAGTACTTC.

V usage is TRBV7-8 and J usage is TRBJ2-7; D not certain. The length of the CDR3 is 14 residues. CDR1 SGHVS and CDR2 FQNEAQ come from the germline V gene. Trimming cost V 5 bases and J 3 bases, with 14 bases left between them. The CDR3 sequence is CASSLGQELYEQYF. As DNA, the CDR3 is TGTGCCAGCAGCCTGGGTCAGGAGCTCTACGAGCAGTACTTC.

CDR3 amino acids: CASSPTGMETQYF. The CDR3 nucleotides are TGTGCCAGCTCCCCGACAGGAATGGAGACCCAGTACTTC. The chain carries TRBV18 and TRBJ2-5; maybe TRBD1 (6 bases). The CDR3 has 13 residues. V was trimmed by 6 bases and J by 5 bases, leaving 13 bases between them. Germline CDR1 is KGHSH and CDR2 is LQKENI.

This clone was seen a single time. This chain connects TRBV5-1 to TRBJ2-5; TRBD1 might be the D (6 bases). This CDR3 region has 15 residues. Per germline, CDR1 SGHRS and CDR2 YFSETQ. V lost 3 bases and J lost 2, with 14 bases in between. CDR3 DNA sequence: TGCGCCAGCAGCTATACAGGGAGAGGGCAAGAGACCCAGTACTTC. It specifies CASSYTGRGQETQYF. Based on the CDR3 plus reference TRBV5-1 and TRBJ2-5, the full variable domain is KAGVTQTPRYLIKTRGQQVTLSCSPISGHRSVSWYQQTPGQGLQFLFEYFSETQRNKGNFPGRFSGRQFSNSRSEMNVSTLELGDSALYLCASSYTGRGQETQYFGPGTRLLVL.

The chain links TRBV7-2 to TRBJ2-3, with TRBD1 matching over 7 bases. This CDR3 spans 16 amino acids. V lost 1 base to trimming and J lost 6 bases; unmatched junction nucleotides: 10. The germline CDR1 and CDR2 sequences are SGHTA and FQGNSA. The CDR3 here is CASSLEWQGDLDTQYF. DNA for the CDR3: TGTGCCAGCAGCTTAGAGTGGCAGGGGGATCTGGATACGCAGTATTTT.

This clone is deemed medium-sized. The chain couples TRBV5-1 to TRBJ2-7; no reliable D call. Germline CDR1 is SGHRS and CDR2 is YFSETQ. The CDR3 is made up of 16 amino acids. Trimming left V 2 bases short and J 1 base short, with 16 bases between. The CDR3 region has the DNA TGCGCCAGCAGCTTTATGTACAAAGGAAGTTCCTACGAGCAGTACTTC. This translates into CASSFMYKGSSYEQYF.

The CDR3 spells CASSYRASDGYTF. CDR3 nucleotide sequence: TGTGCCAGCAGTTACAGGGCATCTGATGGCTACACCTTC. The J gene is TRBJ1-2, the V gene TRBV12-3 or TRBV12-4; maybe TRBD1 (6 bases). The V and J ends lost 4 bases and 6 bases respectively, with 12 bases between them. The CDR3 sequence is 13 residues long.

The V gene is TRBV7-2, the J gene TRBJ2-5; D unresolved. Trimming cost V 0 bases and J 1 base, with 6 bases left between them. Germline-derived CDR1 and CDR2 are SGHTA and FQGNSA. The CDR3 covers 14 residues. The CDR3 sequence is CASSLAVTQETQYF. CDR3 DNA sequence: TGTGCCAGCAGCTTAGCAGTCACCCAAGAGACCCAGTACTTC.

This sequence joins TRBV6-2 or TRBV6-3 and TRBJ2-7; D might be TRBD1 or TRBD2, each matching 6 bases. CDR3 length: 14 residues. The V gene lost 5 bases and the J gene lost 4 bases, with 15 bases spanning the gap. Per the germline V gene, CDR1 is MNHEY and CDR2 is SVGEGT. This CDR3 is CASSPGDKRYEQYF. The CDR3 DNA follows: TGTGCCAGCAGTCCGGGGGACAAAAGGTACGAGCAGTACTTC.

The chain couples TRBV30 to TRBJ1-1; D perhaps matches TRBD1 (5 bases). CDR3 length equals 12 residues. Between the trimmed V and J ends, which lost 0 bases and 9 bases, there was a span of 11 bases. Germline CDR1 is GTSNPN and CDR2 is SVGIG (reference sequence). CDR3 DNA sequence: TGTGCCTGGAGTGTAGTGTACAGGCAAGCTTTCTTT. Translation: CAWSVVYRQAFF. Combining the CDR3 with reference TRBV30 and TRBJ1-1 gives the whole variable domain SQTIHQWPATLVQPVGSPLSLECTVEGTSNPNLYWYRQAAGRGLQLLFYSVGIGQISSEVPQNLSASRPQDRQFILSSKKLLLSDSGFYLCAWSVVYRQAFFGQGTRLTVV.

V usage is TRBV6-1 and J usage is TRBJ1-1; no firm D call. From germline, CDR1 is MNHNS and CDR2 SASEGT. This CDR3 region has 13 residues. V lost 3 bases and J 1 base, leaving 6 bases between the germline ends. CDR3 in amino acids: CASSDGRNTEAFF. DNA of the CDR3: TGTGCCAGCAGTGACGGTCGGAACACTGAAGCTTTCTTT.

This chain connects TRBV11-3 to TRBJ2-3; no firm D call. This CDR3 spans 13 amino acids. V was clipped by 0 bases and J by 4 bases, with 5 bases between them. Germline values: CDR1 SGHNT, CDR2 YENEEA. CDR3 coding DNA: TGTGCCAGCAGCTTAGATCGTCCAGATACGCAGTATTTT. The encoded protein is CASSLDRPDTQYF.

This chain uses TRBV5-5 with TRBJ1-1; D is unclear. With 0 bases removed from V and 4 bases from J, the gap between germline ends came to 7 bases. This CDR3 is 13 amino acids long. Germline-derived CDR1 and CDR2 are SGHKS and YYEKEE (reference sequence). In nucleotides, the CDR3 is TGTGCCAGCAGCTTGGCTGCAGCCACTGAAGCTTTCTTT. This sequence encodes CASSLAAATEAFF.

The CDR3 coding sequence is TGTGCCAGCAGCCAGAGGGGCAATAATTCACCCCTCCACTTT. Amino acids: CASSQRGNNSPLHF. The V gene is TRBV3-1 (or the pseudogene TRBV3-2), the J gene TRBJ1-6; weak D call: TRBD1 (5 bases). The germline V gene encodes CDR1 LGHDT and CDR2 YNNKEL (reference sequence). V lost 3 bases and J 5 bases, leaving 8 bases between the germline ends. The length of the CDR3 is 14 residues.

This chain uses TRBV7-2 with TRBJ2-3; TRBD2 matches 10 bases. V lost 6 bases and J lost 8; bases outside the gene matches: 14. CDR3 length: 16 amino acids. Germline assignment: CDR1 SGHTA and CDR2 FQGNSA. In DNA, the CDR3 is TGTGCCAGCAGGGACGCCGGGACTAGCGCCCTGGGTACGCAGTATTTT. Amino acid sequence: CASRDAGTSALGTQYF.

This clone has only one observation. This sequence joins TRBV3-1 (or the pseudogene TRBV3-2) and TRBJ2-7; D is possibly TRBD1 (5 bases). Trimming pared 3 bases from V and 8 bases from J, leaving 11 bases between. The CDR3 has 12 residues. In germline, CDR1 is LGHDT, CDR2 YNNKEL (reference sequence). CDR3 nucleotides: TGTGCCAGCAGCCAGCCAGGGTACCAGCAGTACTTC. It specifies CASSQPGYQQYF.

This sequence joins TRBV9 and TRBJ1-2; no reliable D call. V was trimmed by 0 bases and J by 5 bases, leaving 14 bases between them. The length of the CDR3 is 15 residues. Germline V lookup: CDR1 SGDLS, CDR2 YYNGEE. CDR3 residues: CASSVDPVSGYGYTF. CDR3 nucleotide sequence: TGTGCCAGCAGCGTAGATCCGGTTTCGGGATATGGCTACACCTTC.

V gene TRBV4-3 combines with J gene TRBJ2-2; D tentatively fits TRBD1 or TRBD2 (7 bases each). Looked up from germline, CDR1 is LGHNA and CDR2 is YSLEER. This CDR3 contains 17 residues. Trimming removed 0 bases at V and 4 bases at J, with 15 bases between. The CDR3 loop is CASSQDPSRGGTGELFF. DNA of the CDR3: TGCGCCAGCAGCCAAGATCCTTCCAGGGGGGGCACCGGGGAGCTGTTTTTT.

J is TRBJ2-1 and V is TRBV29-1; 7 nucleotides agree with TRBD2. The CDR3 is 16 amino acids. The germline V gene encodes CDR1 SQVTM and CDR2 ANQGSEA. V was clipped by 6 bases and J by 5 bases; unmatched bases: 16. CDR3 in amino acids: CSVSGRAGSEDNEQFF. As DNA, the CDR3 is TGCAGCGTATCTGGGAGAGCGGGGAGCGAGGACAATGAGCAGTTCTTC.

The chain carries TRBV7-9 and TRBJ2-5, with D perhaps TRBD2 (5 bases). CDR1 and CDR2 (germline): SEHNR, FQNEAQ (reference sequence). The CDR3 spans 13 residues. Trimming removed 6 bases at V and 5 bases at J, with 13 bases between. The DNA for the CDR3 is TGTGCCAGCAGGAGAGACTGGGAGGAGACCCAGTACTTC. Amino acids: CASRRDWEETQYF.